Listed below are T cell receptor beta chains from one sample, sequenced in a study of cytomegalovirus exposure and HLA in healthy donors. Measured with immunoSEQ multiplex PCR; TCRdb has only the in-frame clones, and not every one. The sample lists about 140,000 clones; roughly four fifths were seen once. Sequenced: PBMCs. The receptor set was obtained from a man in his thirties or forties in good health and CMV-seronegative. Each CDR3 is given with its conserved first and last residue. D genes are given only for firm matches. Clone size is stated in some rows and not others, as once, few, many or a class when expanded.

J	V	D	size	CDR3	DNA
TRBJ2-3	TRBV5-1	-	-	CASSEGGTGGTDTQYF	TGCGCCAGCAGCGAGGGGGGGACGGGGGGCACAGATACGCAGTATTTT
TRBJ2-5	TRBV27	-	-	CASSWTEPRADSEETQYF	TGTGCCAGCAGTTGGACCGAACCGAGGGCCGATAGTGAAGAGACCCAGTACTTC
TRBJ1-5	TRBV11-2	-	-	CASSSATELLNQPQHF	TGTGCCAGCAGCTCAGCGACAGAACTACTAAATCAGCCCCAGCATTTT
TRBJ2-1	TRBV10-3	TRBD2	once	CATLLAGGDNEQFF	TGTGCCACCTTACTAGCGGGGGGAGACAATGAGCAGTTCTTC
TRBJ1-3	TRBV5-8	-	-	CASSPRGRGSGNTIYF	TGTGCCAGCAGCCCCCGCGGCAGGGGCTCTGGAAACACCATATATTTT
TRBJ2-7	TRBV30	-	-	CAWSDGDNYEQYF	TGTGCCTGGAGCGACGGGGATAACTACGAGCAGTACTTC
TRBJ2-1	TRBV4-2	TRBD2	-	CASSTRGGDAYNEQFF	TGTGCCAGCAGCACACGGGGAGGGGACGCCTACAATGAGCAGTTCTTC
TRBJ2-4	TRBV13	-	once	CASSPSTGAKNIQYF	TGTGCCAGCAGCCCCTCAACAGGGGCCAAAAACATTCAGTACTTC
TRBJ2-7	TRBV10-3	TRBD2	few	CAIGLAGATREQYF	TGTGCCATCGGCCTAGCGGGGGCAACACGTGAGCAGTACTTC
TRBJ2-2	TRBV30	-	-	CAWTTAGQTLNTGELFF	TGTGCCTGGACCACGGCGGGCCAAACCTTGAACACCGGGGAGCTGTTTTTT
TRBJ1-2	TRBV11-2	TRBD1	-	CASSLGTEYGYTF	TGTGCCAGCAGCTTGGGGACAGAGTATGGCTACACCTTC
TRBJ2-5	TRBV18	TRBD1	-	CASSPLKGTEVQKTQYF	TGTGCCAGCTCACCACTTAAAGGGACAGAAGTTCAGAAGACCCAGTACTTC
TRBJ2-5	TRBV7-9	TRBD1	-	CASSRDSGQETQYF	TGTGCCAGCAGCCGGGACAGTGGACAAGAGACCCAGTACTTC
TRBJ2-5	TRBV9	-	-	CASSPRLDFGTQYF	TGTGCCAGCAGCCCTAGACTAGACTTTGGGACCCAGTACTTC
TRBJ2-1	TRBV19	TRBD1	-	CASSTILGQGDNEQFF	TGTGCCAGTAGTACGATATTGGGACAGGGGGACAATGAGCAGTTCTTC
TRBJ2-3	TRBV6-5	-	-	CASSPGGADTQYF	TGTGCCAGCAGTCCAGGCGGGGCAGATACGCAGTATTTT
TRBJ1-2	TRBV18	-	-	CASSPSVGADGYTF	TGTGCCAGCTCACCATCAGTAGGGGCGGACGGCTACACCTTC
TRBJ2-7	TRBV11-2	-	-	CASSRNRVGEQYF	TGTGCCAGCAGTCGCAACAGGGTTGGCGAGCAGTACTTC
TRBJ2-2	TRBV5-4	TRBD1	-	CASSWEQGSTGELFF	TGTGCCAGCAGCTGGGAACAGGGGAGCACCGGGGAGCTGTTTTTT
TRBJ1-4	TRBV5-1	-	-	CASRKDGATNEKLFF	TGCGCCAGCCGAAAGGATGGAGCAACTAATGAAAAACTGTTTTTT
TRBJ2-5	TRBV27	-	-	CASSMTAPETQYF	TGTGCCAGCAGTATGACAGCTCCAGAGACCCAGTACTTC
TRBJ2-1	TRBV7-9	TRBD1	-	CASSPTGLRYNEQFF	TGTGCCAGCAGCCCGACAGGGTTACGCTACAATGAGCAGTTCTTC
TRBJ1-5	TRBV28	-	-	CASSSTGNQPQHF	TGTGCCAGCAGTAGTACAGGGAATCAGCCCCAGCATTTT
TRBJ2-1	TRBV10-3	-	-	CAISEWVRQNNEQFF	TGTGCCATCAGTGAGTGGGTCAGACAAAACAATGAGCAGTTCTTC
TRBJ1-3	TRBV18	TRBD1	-	CASSPLNRGLGNTIYF	TGTGCCAGCTCACCTCTCAACAGGGGGCTCGGAAACACCATATATTTT
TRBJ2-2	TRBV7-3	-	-	CASSSGYGELFF	TGTGCCAGCAGTTCAGGGTACGGGGAGCTGTTTTTT
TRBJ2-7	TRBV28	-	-	CASSPPPYVEQYF	TGTGCCAGCAGTCCACCCCCCTATGTGGAGCAGTACTTC
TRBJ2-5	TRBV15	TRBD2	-	CATSRAGREGVRETQYF	TGTGCCACCAGCAGAGCGGGGCGGGAGGGAGTGAGGGAGACCCAGTACTTC
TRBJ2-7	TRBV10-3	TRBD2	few	CATQDLRTSSYEQYF	TGTGCCACCCAGGACCTAAGGACTAGCTCCTACGAGCAGTACTTC
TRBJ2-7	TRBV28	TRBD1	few	CASSYPGQGYEQYF	TGTGCCAGCAGTTACCCCGGACAGGGTTACGAGCAGTACTTC
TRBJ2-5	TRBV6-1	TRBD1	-	CASSQLGTDQETQYF	TGTGCCAGCAGTCAATTAGGGACAGACCAAGAGACCCAGTACTTC
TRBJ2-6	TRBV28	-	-	CASSLSISGANVLTF	TGTGCCAGCAGTTTATCTATCTCTGGGGCCAACGTCCTGACTTTC
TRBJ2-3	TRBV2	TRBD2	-	CASSGLAGADTQYF	TGTGCCAGCAGTGGACTAGCGGGGGCAGATACGCAGTATTTT
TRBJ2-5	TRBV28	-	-	CASRSRRETQYF	TGTGCCAGCAGGTCCCGGAGAGAGACCCAGTACTTC
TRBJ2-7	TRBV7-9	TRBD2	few	CASSSWVGGNSEQYF	TGTGCCAGCAGCTCTTGGGTGGGAGGGAATTCCGAGCAGTACTTC
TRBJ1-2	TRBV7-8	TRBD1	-	CASSLSGTGGANYGYTF	TGTGCCAGCAGCTTATCCGGGACAGGGGGCGCGAACTATGGCTACACCTTC
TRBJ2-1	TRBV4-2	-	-	CASSQDPSDPYNEQFF	TGTGCCAGCAGCCAAGATCCTAGCGACCCCTACAATGAGCAGTTCTTC
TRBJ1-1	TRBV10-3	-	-	CAISELPNTEAFF	TGTGCCATCAGTGAGCTACCGAACACTGAAGCTTTCTTT
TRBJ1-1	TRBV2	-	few	CASRNDRSEAFF	TGTGCCAGCCGAAATGACAGGTCTGAAGCTTTCTTT
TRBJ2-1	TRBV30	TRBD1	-	CAWGDRGSYNEQFF	TGTGCCTGGGGGGACAGGGGTTCCTACAATGAGCAGTTCTTC
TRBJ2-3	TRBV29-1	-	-	CSVRGSSSTDTQYF	TGCAGCGTTCGAGGATCCTCTAGCACAGATACGCAGTATTTT
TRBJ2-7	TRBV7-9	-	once	CASSPSVHEQYF	TGTGCCAGCAGCCCCTCGGTACACGAGCAGTACTTC
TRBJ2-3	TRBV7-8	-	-	CASSLGGYDTDTQYF	TGTGCCAGCAGCTTAGGCGGATATGATACAGATACGCAGTATTTT
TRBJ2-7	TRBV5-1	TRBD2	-	CASSLGGTSGVHEQYF	TGCGCCAGCAGCTTGGGTGGGACTAGCGGGGTCCACGAGCAGTACTTC
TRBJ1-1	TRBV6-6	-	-	CASKQVMNTEAFF	TGTGCCAGCAAACAGGTAATGAACACTGAAGCTTTCTTT